One sample yielded the 20 T cell receptor beta chains listed below, sequenced in a study of PD-1 blockade in classical Hodgkin lymphoma. This table comes from immunoSEQ multiplex PCR, and its TCRdb copy is limited to in-frame clones, with some not included. The repertoire consists of about 25,000 clones, with over 75% occurring once and the leading ten covering just under 2.5%. Every patient relapsed after autologous stem cell transplantation, and brentuximab vedotin exposure varied. Sequenced material: peripheral blood mononuclear cells (PBMCs), taken at baseline. The origin of the receptors is a human donor with classical Hodgkin lymphoma.

The rearrangement uses TRBV7-8 and TRBJ1-3; unclear D gene. Germline V gene data show CDR1 as SGHVS and CDR2 as FQNEAQ. V lost 1 base, J lost 1 base, and 8 bases lay in between. The CDR3 loop spans 15 amino acids. CDR3 in amino acids: CASSLEAASGNTIYF. In DNA, the CDR3 is TGTGCCAGCAGCTTAGAGGCAGCATCTGGAAACACCATATATTTT.

This clone was seen a handful of times. The rearrangement joins TRBV6-6 to TRBJ2-7; 8 nucleotides match TRBD2. Losses at the gene ends were 6 bases for V and 0 bases for J; bases not matched to a gene: 7. The germline gives CDR1 MNHNY, CDR2 SVGAGI (reference sequence). CDR3 length equals 15 residues. The CDR3 nucleotides read TGTGCCAGCAGCCGGGGCGGGGGGAGCTCCTACGAGCAGTACTTC. It codes for CASSRGGGSSYEQYF.

The chain joins TRBV5-4 to TRBJ2-7, with TRBD2 matching 11 bases. The CDR3 runs 15 residues. CDR1 SGHNT and CDR2 YYREEE come from the germline V gene (reference sequence). With 0 bases clipped from V and 2 bases from J, the junction kept 1 base outside the gene matches. CDR3 DNA: TGTGCCAGCAGCTTGGAACTAGCGGGGGCCTACGAGCAGTACTTC. This sequence encodes CASSLELAGAYEQYF. Based on the CDR3 plus reference TRBV5-4 and TRBJ2-7, the full variable domain is ETGVTQSPTHLIKTRGQQVTLRCSSQSGHNTVSWYQQALGQGPQFIFQYYREEENGRGNFPPRFSGLQFPNYSSELNVNALELDDSALYLCASSLELAGAYEQYFGPGTRLTVT.

This clone was detected once. The chain uses TRBV18 and TRBJ1-1; TRBD1 is a possible D gene (6 bases). Germline lookup yields CDR1 KGHSH and CDR2 LQKENI. The CDR3 spans 13 residues. V lost 8 bases to trimming and J lost 11 bases, with 21 bases between them. CDR3 region: CASLGTPGDWAFF. The CDR3 bases are TGTGCCAGCCTCGGGACCCCAGGGGATTGGGCTTTCTTT.

The rearrangement joins TRBV4-3 to TRBJ1-3, with 7 bases aligning to TRBD1. The trim removed 2 bases at V and 0 bases at J, leaving 4 bases unmatched. Germline lookup yields CDR1 LGHNA and CDR2 YSLEER. CDR3 length equals 16 residues. CDR3: CASSQQTGSSGNTIYF. DNA of the CDR3: TGCGCCAGCAGCCAACAGACAGGGTCCTCTGGAAACACCATATATTTT.

The rearrangement joins TRBV10-3 to TRBJ1-2, with TRBD1 matching 8 bases. V shed 4 bases, J shed 1 base, and the junction held 5 bases outside the gene matches. CDR1 is ENHRY and CDR2 is SYGVKD in the germline V gene. The CDR3 extends over 15 amino acids. The CDR3 is CAISADRAINYGYTF. The CDR3 coding sequence is TGTGCCATCAGTGCGGACAGGGCGATTAACTATGGCTACACCTTC.

The chain is built from TRBV11-2 and TRBJ1-4; no firm D call. CDR3 length: 15 residues. Trimming took off 4 bases at V and 8 bases at J, with 17 bases between the two ends. Germline CDR1 SGHAT, CDR2 FQNNGV. In DNA, the CDR3 is TGTGCCAGCAGCTCTGACGTACACAGCGGGGAAAAACTGTTTTTT. As protein: CASSSDVHSGEKLFF.

The chain is built from TRBV7-9 and TRBJ2-7; 9 positions match TRBD1. The J segment lost 2 bases and the V segment lost 5 bases, leaving 7 bases of the junction unmatched. Germline CDR1 SEHNR, CDR2 FQNEAQ (reference sequence). The CDR3 extends over 15 amino acids. This CDR3 reads CASSRGQGDPYEQYF. DNA of the CDR3: TGTGCCAGCAGCCGGGGACAGGGTGATCCCTACGAGCAGTACTTC.

The chain carries TRBV7-3 and TRBJ2-1; weak D call: TRBD1 (6 bases). V was shortened by 8 bases and J by 5 bases, with 10 bases between the two germline ends. CDR1 is SGHTA and CDR2 is FQGTGA in the germline V gene. The CDR3 runs to 12 residues. The chain's CDR3 is CASGYRDNEQFF. The CDR3, as DNA: TGTGCCAGCGGGTACAGGGACAATGAGCAGTTCTTC.

This clone has only a few counts. The chain uses TRBV6-5 and TRBJ1-1; D not certain. Germline lookup yields CDR1 MNHEY and CDR2 SVGAGI. V lost 6 bases and J lost 5, with 13 bases in between. The CDR3 contains 13 residues. CDR3 in DNA: TGTGCCAGCAGCCCCAACGGGTGGACTGAAGCTTTCTTT. This encodes CASSPNGWTEAFF.

This clone was recorded only once. The rearrangement uses TRBV6-5 and TRBJ1-2; 7 bases match TRBD1. The CDR3 runs to 13 residues. Looked up from germline, CDR1 is MNHEY and CDR2 is SVGAGI. V lost 10 bases, J lost 0 bases, and 5 bases stayed unmatched. CDR3 residues: CATGDRPNYGYTF. CDR3 nucleotide sequence: TGTGCCACCGGGGACAGACCTAACTATGGCTACACCTTC.

This clone was recorded only once. This chain connects TRBV10-3 to TRBJ2-2; D perhaps matches TRBD1 (5 bases). Germline assignment: CDR1 ENHRY and CDR2 SYGVKD. V was pared by 3 bases and J by 4 bases, with 12 bases between. The CDR3 is 15 residues long. In DNA, the CDR3 is TGTGCCATCAGTGAAGCAGGGAAGGTCACCGGGGAGCTGTTTTTT. It is translated as CAISEAGKVTGELFF.

The chain has TRBV11-2 and TRBJ2-3, with 8 nucleotides matching TRBD2. CDR1 and CDR2 from the germline V gene are SGHAT and FQNNGV. There are 17 residues in the CDR3. V was clipped by 0 bases and J by 0 bases; unmatched bases: 5. The CDR3 DNA is TGTGCCAGCAGCTTAGACCTCCGACTAGCGAGCACAGATACGCAGTATTTT. Its translation is CASSLDLRLASTDTQYF.

By sample fraction, this clone is medium-sized. The chain links TRBV5-5 to TRBJ1-3; 8 positions agree with TRBD1. Germline trimming cut 0 bases from V and 4 bases from J; bases unmatched to any gene: 12. This CDR3 region has 18 residues. Germline V lookup: CDR1 SGHKS, CDR2 YYEKEE (reference sequence). The CDR3 nucleotides read TGTGCCAGCAGCTTGGGATTGGGACAGGCGGTATTCGGAAACACCATATATTTT. It yields the protein CASSLGLGQAVFGNTIYF.

The chain links TRBV27 to TRBJ2-7; the match to TRBD1 covers 9 bases. Trimming removed 3 bases from V and 3 bases from J; junction bases left unmatched: 6. The V gene's germline CDR1 is MNHEY and CDR2 SMNVEV (reference sequence). The CDR3 runs to 15 residues. CDR3: CASSFGTGGGYEQYF. The CDR3 coding sequence is TGTGCCAGCAGTTTCGGAACAGGGGGCGGCTACGAGCAGTACTTC.

CDR3 in amino acids: CASSPTGASGNTIYF. CDR3 nucleotides: TGCGCCAGCAGCCCCACAGGGGCGAGTGGAAACACCATATATTTT. V gene TRBV5-1 combines with J gene TRBJ1-3; 7 nucleotides agree with TRBD1. Germline V gene sequence: CDR1 SGHRS, CDR2 YFSETQ. V lost 4 bases and J lost 3; bases outside the gene matches: 7. The length of the CDR3 is 15 residues.

The chain carries TRBV5-1 and TRBJ2-1, with D maybe TRBD2 (7 bases). The CDR3 spans 15 residues. V lost 3 bases, J lost 8 bases, and 18 bases lay in between. Germline values: CDR1 SGHRS, CDR2 YFSETQ. DNA for the CDR3: TGCGCCAGCAGCTCCTCGGGGGGCTCATACGATGAGCAGTTCTTC. It yields the protein CASSSSGGSYDEQFF.

The V gene is TRBV7-9, the J gene TRBJ2-2; D unclear. Germline V lookup: CDR1 SEHNR, CDR2 FQNEAQ (reference sequence). The CDR3 sequence is 13 residues long. V was pared by 1 base and J by 6 bases, with 6 bases between. CDR3 nucleotides: TGTGCCAGCAGCTTAGGGACCCCCGGGGAGCTGTTTTTT. Residues: CASSLGTPGELFF.

This chain uses TRBV19 with TRBJ2-6, with a tentative D call TRBD1 (5 bases). V lost 1 base, J lost 0 bases, and 7 bases lay in between. CDR1 is LNHDA, CDR2 SQIVND, per germline (reference sequence). The length of the CDR3 is 16 residues. Here the CDR3 DNA reads TGTGCCAGTAGTATAGGGGGCAACTCTGGGGCCAACGTCCTGACTTTC. Translation: CASSIGGNSGANVLTF. The full variable domain, in which reference TRBV19 and TRBJ2-6 provide the parts outside the CDR3, is DGGITQSPKYLFRKEGQNVTLSCEQNLNHDAMYWYRQDPGQGLRLIYYSQIVNDFQKGDIAEGYSVSREKKESFPLTVTSAQKNPTAFYLCASSIGGNSGANVLTFGAGSRLTVL.

The gene calls are TRBV5-1 and TRBJ1-1, with TRBD1 matching 7 bases. Germline V gene sequence: CDR1 SGHRS, CDR2 YFSETQ. CDR3 size: 14 residues. Trimming removed 3 bases from V and 1 base from J; junction bases left unmatched: 3. DNA for the CDR3: TGCGCCAGCAGCTCAAGACAGGGGAACACTGAAGCTTTCTTT. Protein: CASSSRQGNTEAFF.